The 9 T cell receptor beta chains given below trace back to one sample, sequenced in a study of T cells in Graves' hyperthyroidism and ophthalmopathy. TCR beta CDR3 regions were amplified from RNA. A first-round RT-PCR of the TCR CDR3 used the HTBI primer set. TCRdb fed the multiplex PCR reads into MiXCR, producing one record per CDR3 protein. Of 300,000 to 400,000 distinct CDR3 sequences listed, around 23% are singletons. Sequenced: blood. These receptors were taken from a woman aged 50 to 60 with Graves' hyperthyroidism.

On this clonotype itself: A read error is possible here, since a much larger clone lies one base away. The chain links TRBV27 to TRBJ1-5; D is unclear. Per the germline V gene, CDR1 is MNHEY and CDR2 is SMNVEV (reference sequence). The CDR3 is 16 residues long. CDR3 region: CAGSLSGPEGNQPQHF. For the CDR3, the DNA is TGTGCCGGCAGTTTATCGGGTCCCGAAGGCAATCAGCCCCAGCATTTT.

To note about this clonotype: At one end the junction does not follow the germline gene, possibly because of a read error. V is TRBV7-3 and J is TRBJ2-2; TRBD2 matches at 8 bases. The CDR3 loop spans 16 amino acids. Germline V gene sequence: CDR1 SGHTA, CDR2 FQGTGA. The CDR3 nucleotides read TGTGCCAACAGCTTAAGCGGGGGCGCGAACACCGGGGAGCTGTTTTTT. This encodes CANSLSGGANTGELFF.

This clonotype has more than one count but fewer than ten. This rearrangement joins TRBV5-1 to TRBJ2-7; 8 positions match TRBD1. CDR1 is SGHRS and CDR2 is YFSETQ in the germline V gene. Trimming at V came to 4 bases and at J to 2 bases, leaving 11 bases not matched to a gene. This CDR3 has 16 residues. DNA of the CDR3: TGCGCCAGCAGCCCGATCGACAGGGGAAGAACCTACGAGCAGTACTTC. Its translation is CASSPIDRGRTYEQYF.

This clonotype was picked up many times. The chain uses TRBV20-1 and TRBJ1-1, with D perhaps matching TRBD1 (5 bases). V gave up 5 bases and J gave up 5 bases, with 15 bases separating them. In germline, CDR1 is DFQATT, CDR2 SNEGSKA (reference sequence). The CDR3 has 13 amino acids. CDR3 in amino acids: CSALGEGRTEAFF. Here the CDR3 DNA reads TGCAGTGCTTTGGGGGAGGGAAGGACTGAAGCTTTCTTT.

This clonotype has a handful of counts. The chain carries TRBV9 and TRBJ1-6; 9 bases fit TRBD1. Per the germline V gene, CDR1 is SGDLS and CDR2 is YYNGEE. V lost 4 bases, J lost 7 bases, and 6 bases stayed unmatched. The CDR3 contains 15 residues. The CDR3 DNA is TGTGCCAGCAGCACTGGGACAGGGCAAAATTCACCCCTCCACTTT. Encoded protein: CASSTGTGQNSPLHF.

This clonotype has only a few counts. The chain links TRBV20-1 to TRBJ1-3; 9 nucleotides align to TRBD1. CDR3 length equals 14 residues. After removal of 5 bases from V and 3 bases from J, the junction contained 5 bases not matched to a gene. Germline CDR1 and CDR2: DFQATT and SNEGSKA (reference sequence). Here the CDR3 DNA reads TGCAGTGCTCTTCGACAGGGGGGTGGAAACACCATATATTTT. Translation gives CSALRQGGGNTIYF.

A few counts support this clonotype. This chain uses TRBV6-1 with TRBJ1-3; TRBD1 might be the D (6 bases). The CDR3 loop spans 15 amino acids. The germline V gene has CDR1 MNHNS and CDR2 SASEGT. Trimming took off 5 bases at V and 6 bases at J, with 17 bases between the two ends. CDR3 in amino acids: CASSLSWGAENTIYF. CDR3 in DNA: TGTGCCAGCAGTTTAAGTTGGGGGGCCGAAAACACCATATATTTT.

This clonotype was counted at least ten times. The chain couples TRBV20-1 to TRBJ1-6, with TRBD1 matching 9 bases. After removal of 3 bases from V and 10 bases from J, the junction contained 13 bases not matched to a gene. The length of the CDR3 is 16 residues. Germline CDR1 reads DFQATT; CDR2 reads SNEGSKA (reference sequence). The CDR3 region has the DNA TGCAGTGCTAGTGAGGGAGTGACAGGGGGTTCATCACCCCTCCACTTT. It yields the protein CSASEGVTGGSSPLHF.

The chain recombines TRBV5-8 with TRBJ2-7; D remains unclear. V dropped 0 bases and J dropped 0 bases, with 19 bases sitting between them. This CDR3 contains 18 residues. Per the germline V gene, CDR1 is SGHTS and CDR2 is YDEGEE. CDR3 in DNA: TGTGCCAGCAGCTTGGAGCAAGGGTTTCGGCAAAGCTCCTACGAGCAGTACTTC. Its translation: CASSLEQGFRQSSYEQYF.